This entry is about one TCR beta chain. CDR3 length equals 17 residues. Trimming took off 5 bases at V and 0 bases at J, with 17 bases between the two ends. Germline loops: CDR1 SEHNR, CDR2 FQNEAQ (reference sequence). These data come from a study of blood T cell repertoires in COVID-19. Profiling relied on immunoSEQ multiplex PCR, and the TCRdb table lists in-frame clones only, not all of them. There are more than 65,000 clones in the sample; roughly 82% occur only once, and less than 20% lies in the top ten. This TCR was sampled from a woman aged 80 or over with active or convalescent COVID-19. The rearrangement uses TRBV7-9 and TRBJ2-1, with TRBD2 as a possible D gene (6 bases). Sequencing was done on a sample of peripheral blood. The DNA of the CDR3 is TGTGCCAGCAGCCCGCGGGGCGGGGTGAGCTCCTACAATGAGCAGTTCTTC. Protein sequence: CASSPRGGVSSYNEQFF. The complete variable domain, with remaining parts taken from reference TRBV7-9 and TRBJ2-1, reads DTGVSQNPRHKITKRGQNVTFRCDPISEHNRLYWYRQTLGQGPEFLTYFQNEAQLEKSRLLSDRFSAERPKGSFSTLEIQRTEQGDSAMYLCASSPRGGVSSYNEQFFGPGTRLTVL.